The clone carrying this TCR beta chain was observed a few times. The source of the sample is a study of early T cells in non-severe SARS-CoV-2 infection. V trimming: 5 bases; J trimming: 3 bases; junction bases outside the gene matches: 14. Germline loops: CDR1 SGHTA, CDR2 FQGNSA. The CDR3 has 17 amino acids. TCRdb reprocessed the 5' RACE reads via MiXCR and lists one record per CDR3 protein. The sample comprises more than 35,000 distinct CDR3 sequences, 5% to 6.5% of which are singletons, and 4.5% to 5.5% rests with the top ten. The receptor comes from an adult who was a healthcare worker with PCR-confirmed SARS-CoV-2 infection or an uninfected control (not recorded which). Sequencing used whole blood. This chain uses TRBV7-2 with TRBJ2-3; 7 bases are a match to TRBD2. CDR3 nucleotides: TGTGCCAGCAGCCCCGGACTGGGCGGGAGTCGGACAGATACGCAGTATTTT. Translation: CASSPGLGGSRTDTQYF.